Sequencing of this T cell receptor (beta chain) was carried out in a study of CD8+CD57+ T cells in acquired aplastic anemia. At the level of the study: Yields of DNA that came from sorted CD4+ and CD8+ cells averaged about 2.9 ug. Study outcomes and limitations: Controls did not differ significantly from patients in CD8+ Simpson's diversity. Roughly 31 CD8+ CDR3 sequences occurred in both the patients and the controls.

This CDR3 comprises 19 residues. CDR1 is WNHNN, CDR2 SYGVQD, per germline (reference sequence). J gave up 1 base and V 8 bases, and 13 bases lay outside the gene matches. According to the study, genomic DNA was the template for TCR beta VDJ and CDR3 profiling. In TCRdb, the reads were re-called with MiXCR into one record per CDR3 protein. The sample lists a few hundred thousand distinct CDR3 sequences, 50% to 70% occurring once. This clonotype was recorded only once. Its antigen is unidentified. The receptor's source is a human donor with severe aplastic anemia or a healthy control (not recorded which). This chain connects TRBV10-1 to TRBJ2-5; 16 bases are shared with TRBD2. Sequencing was performed on sorted CD4+, CD8+, or CD8+CD57+ T cells (not recorded which) from PBMCs. The CDR3 nucleotides are TGCGCCAGCCGCGCTTCCGGGACTAGCGGGGGGGGTATCCAAGAGACCCAGTACTTC. Its protein product is CASRASGTSGGGIQETQYF.